The count of the clone carrying this T cell receptor (beta chain) is one. This CDR3 is 14 amino acids long. V lost 3 bases, J lost 7 bases, and 13 bases lay in between. Germline V gives CDR1 ENHRY, CDR2 SYGVKD. The authors ran a second PCR of roughly 6 to 12 cycles using a sample-barcoded 5' primer and a J-beta primer mix. TCRdb re-called the 5' RACE reads with MiXCR, one entry per CDR3 protein. The sample consists of some 320,000 distinct CDR3 sequences, about 25% of them appearing once. This record comes from a study of blood T cells in healthy people across ages. This clonotype originated in a woman in her seventies in good health. The genes are TRBV10-3 and TRBJ2-1, with D possibly called TRBD1 or TRBD2 (6 bases each). The sequenced sample was blood. CDR3 DNA sequence: TGTGCCATCAGTGATCGTGGGGGGCTGAATGAGCAGTTCTTC. Its translation: CAISDRGGLNEQFF.